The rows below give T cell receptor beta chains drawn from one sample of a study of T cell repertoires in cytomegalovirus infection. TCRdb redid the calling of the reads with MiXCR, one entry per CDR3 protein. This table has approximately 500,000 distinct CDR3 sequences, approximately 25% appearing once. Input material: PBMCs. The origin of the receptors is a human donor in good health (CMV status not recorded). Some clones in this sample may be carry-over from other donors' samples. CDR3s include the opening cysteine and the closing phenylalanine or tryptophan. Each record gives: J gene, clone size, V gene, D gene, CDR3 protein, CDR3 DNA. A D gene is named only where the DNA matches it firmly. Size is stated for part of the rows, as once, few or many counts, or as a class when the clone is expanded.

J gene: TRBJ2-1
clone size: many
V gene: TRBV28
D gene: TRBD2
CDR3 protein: CASSPGLAGPEQFF
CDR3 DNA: TGTGCCAGCAGTCCGGGACTAGCGGGCCCGGAGCAGTTCTTC

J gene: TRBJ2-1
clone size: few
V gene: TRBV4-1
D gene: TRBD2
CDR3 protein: CASSPAVKAGGPYNEQFF
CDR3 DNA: TGCGCCAGCAGCCCTGCTGTAAAAGCGGGAGGGCCCTACAATGAGCAGTTCTTC

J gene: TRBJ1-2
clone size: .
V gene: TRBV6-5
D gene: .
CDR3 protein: CASSYSTGRDYGYTF
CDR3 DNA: TGTGCCAGCAGTTACTCAACAGGGAGGGACTATGGCTACACCTTC

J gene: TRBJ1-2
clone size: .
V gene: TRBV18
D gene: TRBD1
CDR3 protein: CASSPGTVDAHYGYTF
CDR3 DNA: TGTGCCAGCTCACCAGGGACAGTTGATGCCCACTATGGCTACACCTTC

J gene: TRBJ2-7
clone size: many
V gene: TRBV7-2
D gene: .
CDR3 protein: CASSPTGVSYEQYF
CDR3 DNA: TGTGCCAGCAGCCCCACCGGGGTGTCCTACGAGCAGTACTTC

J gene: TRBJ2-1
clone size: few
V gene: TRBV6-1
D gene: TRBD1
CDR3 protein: CASSETVGDSIRNEQFF
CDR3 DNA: TGTGCCAGCAGTGAAACGGTAGGGGACAGTATTAGGAATGAGCAGTTCTTC

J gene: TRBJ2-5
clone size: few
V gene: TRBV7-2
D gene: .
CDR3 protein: CASSLAAIRRAQYF
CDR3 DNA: TGTGCCAGCAGCTTGGCAGCGATCCGAAGGGCCCAGTACTTC

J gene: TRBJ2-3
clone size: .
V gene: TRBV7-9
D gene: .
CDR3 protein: CASSLDTWVSTDTQYF
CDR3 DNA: TGTGCCAGCAGCTTAGACACCTGGGTGAGCACAGATACGCAGTATTTT

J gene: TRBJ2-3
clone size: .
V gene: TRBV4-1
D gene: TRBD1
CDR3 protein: CASSQSRGRTDTQYF
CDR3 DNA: TGCGCCAGCAGCCAAAGTAGGGGGCGGACAGATACGCAGTATTTT

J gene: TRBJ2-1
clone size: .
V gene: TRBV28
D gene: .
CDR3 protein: CASMGLGTSYNEQFF
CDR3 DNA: TGTGCCAGCATGGGCCTCGGGACTTCGTACAATGAGCAGTTCTTC

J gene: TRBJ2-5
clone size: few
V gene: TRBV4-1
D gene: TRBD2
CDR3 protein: CASSQGLREVGQETQYF
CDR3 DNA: TGCGCCAGCAGCCAAGGCTTGCGGGAGGTGGGACAAGAGACCCAGTACTTC

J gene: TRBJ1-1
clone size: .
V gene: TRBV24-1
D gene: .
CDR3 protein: CATSYQGNAIF
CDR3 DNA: TGTGCCACCAGTTATCAGGGAAACGCAATCTTT

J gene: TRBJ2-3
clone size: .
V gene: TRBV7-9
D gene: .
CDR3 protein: CASSPGTSNRDTQYF
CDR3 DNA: TGTGCCAGCAGCCCCGGGACTTCCAATCGGGATACGCAGTATTTT

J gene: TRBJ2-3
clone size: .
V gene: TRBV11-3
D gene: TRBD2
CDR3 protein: CASSYHVAGTDTQYF
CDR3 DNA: TGTGCCAGCAGCTATCACGTAGCGGGAACAGATACGCAGTATTTT

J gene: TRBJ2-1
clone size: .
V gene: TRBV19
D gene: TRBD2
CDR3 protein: CASSYSGGPRNEQFF
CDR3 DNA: TGTGCCAGTAGTTATTCGGGAGGGCCGCGAAATGAGCAGTTCTTC

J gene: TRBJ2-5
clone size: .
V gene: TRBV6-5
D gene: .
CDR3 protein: CASSYDLLGETQYF
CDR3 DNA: TGTGCCAGCAGTTACGACCTCCTTGGGGAGACCCAGTACTTC

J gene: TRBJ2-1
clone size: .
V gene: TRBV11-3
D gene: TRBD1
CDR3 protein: CASSLGSAPGTGQFF
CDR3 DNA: TGTGCCAGCAGCTTGGGGTCCGCACCCGGGACAGGGCAGTTCTTC

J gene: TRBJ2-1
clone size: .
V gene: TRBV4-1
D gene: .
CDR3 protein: CASSREPGGSYNEQFF
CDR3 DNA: TGCGCCAGCAGCCGCGAGCCTGGGGGCTCCTACAATGAGCAGTTCTTC

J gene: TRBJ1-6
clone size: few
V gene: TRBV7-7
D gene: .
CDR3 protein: CASSLDVHSPLHF
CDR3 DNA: TGTGCTAGCAGCTTAGATGTTCATTCACCCCTCCACTTT

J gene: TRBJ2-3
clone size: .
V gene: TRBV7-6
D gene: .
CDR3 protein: CASSLVGQTETDMQYF
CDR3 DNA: TGTGCCAGCAGCTTAGTCGGTCAGACCGAAACAGATATGCAGTATTTT

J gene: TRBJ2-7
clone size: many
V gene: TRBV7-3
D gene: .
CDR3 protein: CASSLMAANSYEQYF
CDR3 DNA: TGTGCCAGCAGCTTAATGGCGGCTAACTCCTACGAGCAGTACTTC

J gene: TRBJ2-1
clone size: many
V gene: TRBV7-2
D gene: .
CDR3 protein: CASSLETSRGNEQFF
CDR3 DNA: TGTGCCAGCAGCTTAGAAACTAGTAGGGGCAATGAGCAGTTCTTC

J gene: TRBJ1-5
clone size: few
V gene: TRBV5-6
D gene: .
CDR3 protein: CASSKDLMNQPQHF
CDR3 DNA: TGTGCCAGCAGCAAAGACCTCATGAATCAGCCCCAGCATTTT

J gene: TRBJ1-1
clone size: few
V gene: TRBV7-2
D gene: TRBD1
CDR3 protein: CASSLALRTGRLNTEAFF
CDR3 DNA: TGTGCCAGCAGCTTAGCGTTGAGGACAGGACGACTGAACACTGAAGCTTTCTTT

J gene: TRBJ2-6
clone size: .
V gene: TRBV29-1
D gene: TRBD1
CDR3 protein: CSAREGASLSSGANVLTF
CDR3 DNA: TGCAGCGCTCGTGAGGGGGCCTCACTTAGCTCTGGGGCCAACGTCCTGACTTTC

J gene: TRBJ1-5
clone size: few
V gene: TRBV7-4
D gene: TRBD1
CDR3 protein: CASSRTGHSNQPQHF
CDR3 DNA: TGTGCCAGCAGTCGGACAGGTCATAGCAATCAGCCCCAGCATTTT

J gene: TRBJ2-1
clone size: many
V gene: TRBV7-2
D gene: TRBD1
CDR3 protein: CASSPYTGATYNEQFF
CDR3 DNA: TGTGCCAGCAGCCCATATACAGGGGCCACCTACAATGAGCAGTTCTTC

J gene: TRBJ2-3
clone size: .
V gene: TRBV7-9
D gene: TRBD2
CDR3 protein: CASSPPAGEHTDTQYF
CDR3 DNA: TGTGCCAGCAGCCCGCCGGCGGGAGAACACACGGATACGCAGTATTTT

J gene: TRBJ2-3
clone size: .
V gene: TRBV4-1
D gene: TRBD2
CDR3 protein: CASSQGWASGNTDTQYF
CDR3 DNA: TGCGCCAGCAGCCAAGGATGGGCTAGCGGAAACACAGATACGCAGTATTTT

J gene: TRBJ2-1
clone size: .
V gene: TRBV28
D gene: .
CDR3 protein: CASSLLGREQFF
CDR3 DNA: TGTGCCAGCAGTTTGTTGGGCCGAGAGCAGTTCTTC

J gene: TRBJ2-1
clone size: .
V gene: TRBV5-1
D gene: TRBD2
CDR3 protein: CASSLEWIAGIEQFF
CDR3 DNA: TGCGCCAGCAGCTTGGAATGGATAGCGGGAATTGAGCAGTTCTTC

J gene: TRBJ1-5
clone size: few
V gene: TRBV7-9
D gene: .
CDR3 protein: CASSPTGGGSNQPQHF
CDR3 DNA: TGTGCCAGCAGTCCGACAGGTGGGGGAAGCAATCAGCCCCAGCATTTT

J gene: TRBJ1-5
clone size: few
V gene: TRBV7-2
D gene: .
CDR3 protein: CASSSWTAENQPQHF
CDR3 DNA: TGTGCCAGCAGCTCCTGGACAGCGGAGAATCAGCCCCAGCATTTT

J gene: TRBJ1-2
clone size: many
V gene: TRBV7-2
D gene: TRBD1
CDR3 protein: CASSLVRQGDYGYTF
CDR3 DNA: TGTGCCAGCAGCTTAGTTCGGCAGGGGGACTATGGCTACACCTTC

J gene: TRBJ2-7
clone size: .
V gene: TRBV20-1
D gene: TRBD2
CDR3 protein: CSADPSGRSYEQYF
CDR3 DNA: TGCAGTGCTGATCCCAGCGGGAGGTCCTACGAGCAGTACTTC

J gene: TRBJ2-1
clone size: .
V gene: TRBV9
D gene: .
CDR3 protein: CASSVATWGTEQFF
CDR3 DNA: TGTGCCAGCAGCGTAGCTACTTGGGGTACTGAGCAGTTCTTC